This T cell receptor beta chain was observed in a study of shared clonotypes between healthy human individuals. This clone was counted a few times. Its antigen is undetermined. Germline loops: CDR1 LNHDA, CDR2 SQIVND (reference sequence). Trimming shortened V by 5 bases and J by 3 bases, and 7 bases separated the two germline ends. CDR3 size: 12 residues. The naive CD8 subset, CD45RO-negative cells positively selected for CCR7, excluded terminally differentiated effector memory CD45RA+ cells. Broader study findings: Generally, naive subsets (rather than memory subsets) showed larger estimated richness. Researchers sampled blood only, noting tissue repertoires likely differ.

In the original analysis: Filtering differed because ImmunoSEQ produced junction-only sequences that carried no quality scores. The repertoire was sequenced with immunoSEQ multiplex PCR; TCRdb's copy has only in-frame clones and lacks some. The V and J calls and clone size are taken from that table; D and trimming were inferred from the DNA. The sample includes approximately 1.9 million clones, roughly 95% of them seen just once. Sequencing was performed on naive CD8+ T cells from PBMCs. The genes are TRBV19 and TRBJ1-1; no firm D call. This TCR came from a man aged 18 to 30 in good health. Some clones in this sample may be carry-over from other donors' samples. The CDR3 here is CASSGWDTEAFF. CDR3 DNA: TGTGCCAGTAGTGGTTGGGACACTGAAGCTTTCTTT.